These 2 T cell receptor beta chains originate from one sample sequenced in a study of control samples from healthy donors and cancer patients. Only in-frame clones appear in the TCRdb table, and some are missing; sequencing was by immunoSEQ multiplex PCR. The sample has 150,000 to 200,000 clones; over 85% are singletons. The sequencing input was blood. The receptor set was obtained from a man younger than 40 in good health.

The gene calls are TRBV19 and TRBJ1-5; unclear D gene. From germline, CDR1 is LNHDA and CDR2 SQIVND (reference sequence). This CDR3 is built from 14 residues. Deletions cut 3 bases from V and 0 bases from J, with 6 bases between. This CDR3 reads CASSMGLSNQPQHF. The CDR3 DNA follows: TGTGCCAGTAGTATGGGCCTTAGCAATCAGCCCCAGCATTTT. The full variable domain, completed using reference TRBV19 and TRBJ1-5, is DGGITQSPKYLFRKEGQNVTLSCEQNLNHDAMYWYRQDPGQGLRLIYYSQIVNDFQKGDIAEGYSVSREKKESFPLTVTSAQKNPTAFYLCASSMGLSNQPQHFGDGTRLSIL.

V and J are TRBV18 and TRBJ1-4, with D perhaps matching TRBD1 (6 bases). The CDR3 extends over 11 amino acids. The V gene lost 6 bases and the J gene lost 8 bases, with 7 bases spanning the gap. Germline CDR1 KGHSH, CDR2 LQKENI. The CDR3 loop is CASSDREKLFF. Written as DNA, the CDR3 is TGTGCCAGCTCCGACAGGGAAAAACTGTTTTTT.